This TCR beta chain emerged from a study of blood T cell repertoires in COVID-19. Across the whole study: Samples taken during acute and convalescent COVID-19 were collected in the United States, Italy and Spain.

V lost 7 bases, J lost 4 bases, and 12 bases stayed unmatched. The CDR3 covers 17 residues. Germline CDR1 is MRHNA and CDR2 is SNTAGT. Authors' processing steps: Reference gene primer amplification in the assay estimated nucleated cell counts. The protocol was immunoSEQ multiplex PCR, while the TCRdb copy is restricted to in-frame clones and leaves out a portion. V and J calls plus clone size are reproduced from that table; the DNA served to infer D and trimming. This table holds more than 85,000 clones, 84% found once. The TCR originated in a man aged 35-49 years with active or convalescent COVID-19. The sample taken for sequencing was peripheral blood. The chain combines TRBV6-4 with TRBJ2-1; 11 bases line up with TRBD2. CDR3 coding DNA: TGTGCCAGCAAGAAGGAGCACGGGACTAGCGGATACAATGAGCAGTTCTTC. It specifies CASKKEHGTSGYNEQFF.